This TCR beta chain came from a study of T cells in Graves' hyperthyroidism and ophthalmopathy. There were TCR beta CDR3 regions amplified from RNA transcripts. During a first-round RT-PCR of the TCR CDR3, the HTBI primer set was used. TCRdb re-analysed the multiplex PCR reads in MiXCR, keeping a single row per CDR3 protein. Altogether a few hundred thousand distinct CDR3 sequences are present, approximately 25% being singletons, with the ten largest covering roughly 80%. Findings and caveats of the study: Expanded thyroid clonotypes (above 0.001) were mostly also found in blood.

Turning to this clonotype: The antigen is undetermined. A much larger clone lies one base from this, so it may be a read error.

Trimming took 3 bases from V and 5 from J; bases not matched to a gene: 12. Germline V lookup: CDR1 MDHEN, CDR2 SYDVKM. The CDR3 is 16 residues long. Patients were excluded because of uncontrolled infection, other autoimmune disease, pregnancy or lactation. Fresh peripheral blood, roughly 10 ml of it, supplied the PBMCs. This clonotype was sampled from a man in his fifties or sixties with Graves' hyperthyroidism. Sequencing was performed on blood. The chain recombines TRBV28 with TRBJ2-5; 7 bases agree with TRBD1. CDR3 coding DNA: TGTGCCAGCAGTTTTATTGGGACAGTGGGCGCCGAGACCCAGTACTTC. This sequence encodes CASSFIGTVGAETQYF.